These 32 T cell receptor beta chains share one sample of origin, sequenced in a study of cytomegalovirus exposure and HLA in healthy donors. Primers for the PCR totalled 60 Vbeta and 13 Jbeta. Generated by immunoSEQ multiplex PCR, the TCRdb table keeps only in-frame clones and is missing some. The sample lists 130,000 to 150,000 clones; roughly 80% were seen once. Sequenced input: PBMCs. The source is a middle-aged man in good health and CMV-seropositive.

A few counts support this clone. The chain links TRBV5-1 to TRBJ2-7; TRBD1 matches at 9 bases. J gave up 2 bases and V 0 bases, and 3 bases lay outside the gene matches. The CDR3 is 15 amino acids. Per germline, CDR1 SGHRS and CDR2 YFSETQ. In DNA, the CDR3 is TGCGCCAGCAGCTTGGGTGGGACAGGGACCTACGAGCAGTACTTC. This encodes CASSLGGTGTYEQYF. Full variable domain (remainder filled in from reference TRBV5-1 and TRBJ2-7): KAGVTQTPRYLIKTRGQQVTLSCSPISGHRSVSWYQQTPGQGLQFLFEYFSETQRNKGNFPGRFSGRQFSNSRSEMNVSTLELGDSALYLCASSLGGTGTYEQYFGPGTRLTVT.

V gene TRBV11-3 combines with J gene TRBJ2-1, with TRBD2 matching 7 bases. The V and J ends lost 5 bases and 7 bases, in that order; junction bases with no gene match: 2. The CDR3 has 12 amino acids. Germline CDR1 and CDR2: SGHNT and YENEEA. The CDR3 DNA follows: TGTGCCAGCAGCCCACTAGCGAATGAGCAGTTCTTC. Encoded protein: CASSPLANEQFF. The variable domain in full, completed from reference TRBV11-3 and TRBJ2-1, reads EAGVVQSPRYKIIEKKQPVAFWCNPISGHNTLYWYLQNLGQGPELLIRYENEEAVDDSQLPKDRFSAERLKGVDSTLKIQPAELGDSAVYLCASSPLANEQFFGPGTRLTVL.

The genes are TRBV5-1 and TRBJ2-7, with 7 positions matching TRBD1. V lost 4 bases, J lost 6 bases, and 7 bases stayed unmatched. The CDR3 runs 13 residues. Per germline, CDR1 SGHRS and CDR2 YFSETQ. The CDR3 region is CASSMRQGIEQYF. The CDR3 coding sequence is TGCGCCAGCAGCATGCGACAGGGTATCGAGCAGTACTTC.

The chain is built from TRBV7-7 and TRBJ1-1, with D unresolved. V was trimmed by 4 bases and J by 0 bases, leaving 6 bases between them. This CDR3 region has 13 residues. Per germline, CDR1 SSHAT and CDR2 FNYEAQ (reference sequence). The DNA of the CDR3 is TGTGCCAGCAGCTCCGGGGTGAACACTGAAGCTTTCTTT. Translation gives CASSSGVNTEAFF.

The V gene is TRBV5-1, the J gene TRBJ2-5, with 9 bases fitting TRBD1. The ends lost 1 base at V and 4 bases at J; junction bases unmatched: 8. The length of the CDR3 is 16 residues. Germline CDR1 and CDR2: SGHRS and YFSETQ. The CDR3 DNA sequence: TGCGCCAGCAGCTTGATGACAGGGGGAGGTGGAGAGACCCAGTACTTC. Amino acids: CASSLMTGGGGETQYF.

The chain links TRBV6-4 to TRBJ1-5; no reliable D call. Germline CDR1 and CDR2: MRHNA and SNTAGT. The V end lost 4 bases, the J end lost 4 bases, and 8 bases lay between the germline ends. The CDR3 extends over 13 amino acids. This CDR3 reads CASSGGPNQPQHF. The DNA for the CDR3 is TGTGCCAGCAGTGGAGGTCCAAATCAGCCCCAGCATTTT.

Of note for this clone: The identical CDR3 is also encoded by other nucleotide sequences in the sample. The chain employs TRBV5-6 and TRBJ2-1; D may be TRBD1 (6 bases). CDR1 is SGHDT and CDR2 is YYEEEE in the germline V gene. The ends were cut back, 0 bases at V and 7 bases at J, with 8 bases in the middle. This CDR3 is 13 amino acids long. In nucleotides, the CDR3 is TGTGCCAGCAGCTTGGACAGGGTAAATGAGCAGTTCTTC. Translated, it gives CASSLDRVNEQFF. The whole variable domain, remainder taken from reference TRBV5-6 and TRBJ2-1, is DAGVTQSPTHLIKTRGQQVTLRCSPKSGHDTVSWYQQALGQGPQFIFQYYEEEERQRGNFPDRFSGHQFPNYSSELNVNALLLGDSALYLCASSLDRVNEQFFGPGTRLTVL.

This clone has only one observation. The rearrangement uses TRBV10-3 and TRBJ2-5, with 11 bases fitting TRBD1. Per germline, CDR1 ENHRY and CDR2 SYGVKD. The V and J ends lost 5 bases and 4 bases, in that order; junction bases with no gene match: 6. The CDR3 is 15 residues long. The CDR3 spells CAISSRDRGSETQYF. CDR3 in DNA: TGTGCCATCAGTAGCCGGGACAGGGGGTCAGAGACCCAGTACTTC.

This chain connects TRBV5-4 to TRBJ1-2; possible D gene TRBD1, 5 bases. The CDR3 spans 17 residues. Germline CDR1 reads SGHNT; CDR2 reads YYREEE (reference sequence). V was cut by 5 bases and J by 4 bases, with 24 bases left in between. CDR3 protein: CASRPRDSRLETYGYTF. The CDR3 region has the DNA TGTGCCAGCAGGCCCCGGGACTCACGTCTTGAAACCTATGGCTACACCTTC.

This clone was detected only once. The chain couples TRBV9 to TRBJ1-1; a possible D gene is TRBD1 (5 bases). The CDR3 totals 15 residues. The V and J ends lost 0 bases and 5 bases respectively, with 14 bases between them. From germline, CDR1 is SGDLS and CDR2 YYNGEE. This CDR3 is CASSVAGGGSTEAFF. The CDR3 DNA sequence: TGTGCCAGCAGCGTAGCCGGGGGAGGTTCGACTGAAGCTTTCTTT.

In regard to this clone: At one end, the junction sequence differs from germline, possibly due to a read error. V is TRBV7-9 and J is TRBJ1-1; D may be TRBD1 (5 bases). The CDR3 is 14 amino acids. Germline V gene sequence: CDR1 SEHNR, CDR2 FQNEAQ (reference sequence). Here the CDR3 reads CSSSSGAANTEAFF. The CDR3 DNA follows: TGTTCCAGCAGCTCTGGGGCAGCGAACACTGAAGCTTTCTTT.

J is TRBJ1-1 and V is TRBV5-1; D gene ambiguous. The CDR3 totals 13 residues. Trimming shortened V by 6 bases and J by 4 bases, and 13 bases separated the two germline ends. Germline V gene data show CDR1 as SGHRS and CDR2 as YFSETQ. The CDR3 protein is CASNSGEGTEAFF. CDR3 nucleotides: TGCGCCAGCAACTCCGGGGAAGGCACTGAAGCTTTCTTT. The full variable domain, completed using reference TRBV5-1 and TRBJ1-1, is KAGVTQTPRYLIKTRGQQVTLSCSPISGHRSVSWYQQTPGQGLQFLFEYFSETQRNKGNFPGRFSGRQFSNSRSEMNVSTLELGDSALYLCASNSGEGTEAFFGQGTRLTVV.

This clone has only a few counts. The chain combines TRBV7-8 with TRBJ2-5, with a weak D call TRBD2 (6 bases). The germline V gene has CDR1 SGHVS and CDR2 FQNEAQ. Deletions cut 3 bases from V and 4 bases from J, with 15 bases between. The length of the CDR3 is 15 residues. This chain's CDR3 is CASSFRWGGIETQYF. CDR3 bases: TGTGCCAGCAGCTTCCGCTGGGGCGGGATAGAGACCCAGTACTTC. Based on the CDR3 plus reference TRBV7-8 and TRBJ2-5, the full variable domain is GAGVSQSPRYKVAKRGQDVALRCDPISGHVSLFWYQQALGQGPEFLTYFQNEAQLDKSGLPSDRFFAERPEGSVSTLKIQRTQQEDSAVYLCASSFRWGGIETQYFGPGTRLLVL.

This clone turned up a few times. V usage is TRBV15 and J usage is TRBJ2-4; 12 positions agree with TRBD2. CDR1 is LNHNV and CDR2 is YYDKDF in the germline V gene (reference sequence). Trimming removed 1 base from V and 0 bases from J; junction bases left unmatched: 7. The CDR3 spans 19 residues. The CDR3 region has the DNA TGTGCCACCAGCAGAGTAGCTAGCGGGAGGGCAAGAGCCAAAAACATTCAGTACTTC. Protein: CATSRVASGRARAKNIQYF.

This chain links TRBV4-1 with TRBJ2-1, with 8 bases that match TRBD2. The V gene end was trimmed by 1 base and the J gene end by 3 bases; junction bases not matched to a gene: 2. Germline V lookup: CDR1 MGHRA, CDR2 YSYEKL. The CDR3 is made up of 15 amino acids. The chain's CDR3 is CASSQASGGYNEQFF. The DNA for the CDR3 is TGCGCCAGCAGCCAAGCAAGCGGGGGCTACAATGAGCAGTTCTTC.

The chain joins TRBV10-3 to TRBJ1-2; D remains unclear. Germline values: CDR1 ENHRY, CDR2 SYGVKD. Trimming pared 3 bases from V and 1 base from J, leaving 18 bases between. The CDR3 contains 17 residues. In DNA form, the CDR3 reads TGTGCCATCAGTGACCCGCGAGCGGGGATGATTAACTATGGCTACACCTTC. Amino acid sequence: CAISDPRAGMINYGYTF.

The V call is TRBV5-5, the J call TRBJ2-3, with TRBD1 as a possible D gene (6 bases). Germline V gives CDR1 SGHKS, CDR2 YYEKEE (reference sequence). V lost 4 bases to trimming and J lost 2 bases, with 14 bases between them. The CDR3 spans 15 residues. The DNA for the CDR3 is TGTGCCAGCAGCCACGACAGGACCACCACAGATACGCAGTATTTT. This codes for CASSHDRTTTDTQYF.

The V gene is TRBV9, the J gene TRBJ1-2, with 7 bases fitting TRBD1. V dropped 4 bases and J dropped 8; count of bases not matched to a gene: 2. The CDR3 sequence is 11 residues long. Germline CDR1 reads SGDLS; CDR2 reads YYNGEE. CDR3: CASSSRGGYTF. In DNA, the CDR3 is TGTGCCAGCAGCAGCAGGGGGGGCTACACCTTC.

The chain is built from TRBV30 and TRBJ1-1; 9 bases fit TRBD1. V was pared by 3 bases and J by 7 bases, with 6 bases of the junction left unmatched. The CDR3 runs 13 residues. Germline values: CDR1 GTSNPN, CDR2 SVGIG (reference sequence). The CDR3 coding sequence is TGTGCCTGGAGGGTAGGGACAGGGCGTGAAGCTTTCTTT. This gives the protein CAWRVGTGREAFF. The variable domain in full, with the rest retrieved from reference TRBV30 and TRBJ1-1, is SQTIHQWPATLVQPVGSPLSLECTVEGTSNPNLYWYRQAAGRGLQLLFYSVGIGQISSEVPQNLSASRPQDRQFILSSKKLLLSDSGFYLCAWRVGTGREAFFGQGTRLTVV.

The V gene is TRBV6-5, the J gene TRBJ1-4, with TRBD1 identical over 8 bases. The ends lost 0 bases at V and 12 bases at J; junction bases unmatched: 12. The CDR3 is 16 amino acids. Germline assignment: CDR1 MNHEY and CDR2 SVGAGI. In nucleotides, the CDR3 is TGTGCCAGCAGTTACTCGACAGGGGTGGGGTTGGTGGAACTGTTTTTT. Translation gives CASSYSTGVGLVELFF.

The chain links TRBV10-3 to TRBJ1-2; D possibly corresponds to TRBD1 (5 bases). This CDR3 is built from 14 residues. Trimming shortened V by 4 bases and J by 0 bases, and 9 bases separated the two germline ends. Germline loops: CDR1 ENHRY, CDR2 SYGVKD. CDR3 sequence: CAISAQGSNYGYTF. The CDR3 DNA reads TGTGCCATCAGTGCTCAGGGCTCTAACTATGGCTACACCTTC.

V and J are TRBV7-9 and TRBJ2-1; the D gene is possibly TRBD2 (7 bases). Germline CDR1 and CDR2: SEHNR and FQNEAQ (reference sequence). Trimming cost V 5 bases and J 2 bases, with 13 bases left between them. The CDR3 sequence is 15 residues long. The CDR3 region has the DNA TGTGCCAGCAGCCCGAGCGGGACACCCTACAATGAGCAGTTCTTC. Its protein is CASSPSGTPYNEQFF.

Notes on this clone: Other DNA sequences in this specimen translate into the identical CDR3. The chain links TRBV5-1 to TRBJ2-1, with D hard to call. The CDR3 runs 15 residues. V lost 4 bases, J lost 0 bases, and 11 bases lay in between. Germline V lookup: CDR1 SGHRS, CDR2 YFSETQ. CDR3 residues: CASSLTVSSYNEQFF. CDR3 coding DNA: TGCGCCAGCAGCCTCACAGTAAGCTCCTACAATGAGCAGTTCTTC.

This clone appeared a few times. The CDR3 is CASRPEPGQTYEQYF. CDR3 bases: TGTGCCAGCAGGCCTGAACCGGGACAGACCTACGAGCAGTACTTC. The chain has TRBV6-5 and TRBJ2-7; 7 bases agree with TRBD1. Trimming at V came to 6 bases and at J to 2 bases, leaving 10 bases not matched to a gene. Germline V CDR1 and CDR2: MNHEY, SVGAGI. The CDR3 has 15 amino acids.

This chain connects TRBV27 to TRBJ2-1, with D unresolved. The CDR3 covers 12 residues. With 5 bases removed from V and 5 bases from J, the gap between germline ends came to 7 bases. In germline, CDR1 is MNHEY, CDR2 SMNVEV (reference sequence). The chain's CDR3 is CASSRRDNEQFF. In DNA, the CDR3 is TGTGCCAGCAGTCGGAGAGACAATGAGCAGTTCTTC.

Only one count was recorded for this clone. The chain uses TRBV12-5 and TRBJ2-3; 10 bases line up with TRBD2. Trimming cost V 0 bases and J 2 bases; bases outside gene matches: 8. The germline V gene has CDR1 LGHNT and CDR2 FRNRAP. The CDR3 extends over 18 amino acids. The CDR3 is CASGLVLKRGGPTDTQYF. CDR3 DNA sequence: TGTGCTAGTGGTTTGGTACTTAAGCGGGGGGGCCCCACAGATACGCAGTATTTT.

Only a few counts were recorded for this clone. The genes are TRBV27 and TRBJ2-1; 15 nucleotides match TRBD2. The CDR3 sequence is 20 residues long. Trimming took 2 bases from V and 7 from J; bases not matched to a gene: 15. Germline assignment: CDR1 MNHEY and CDR2 SMNVEV (reference sequence). The CDR3, as DNA: TGTGCCAGCAGTTTAACTCTAACGGGACTAGCGGGAGGTACAGTTAATGAGCAGTTCTTC. It codes for CASSLTLTGLAGGTVNEQFF.

This clone was detected only once. The J gene is TRBJ1-1, the V gene TRBV6-1; D is possibly TRBD1 (5 bases). Trimming removed 7 bases at V and 1 base at J, with 13 bases between. From germline, CDR1 is MNHNS and CDR2 SASEGT. This CDR3 is built from 14 residues. CDR3 sequence reads: CASTTGHKNTEAFF. The CDR3 bases are TGTGCCAGCACCACTGGACACAAGAACACTGAAGCTTTCTTT.

The rearrangement joins TRBV5-8 to TRBJ2-7; 10 positions agree with TRBD1. Germline V lookup: CDR1 SGHTS, CDR2 YDEGEE. The CDR3 has 19 residues. V shed 4 bases, J shed 1 base, and the junction held 17 bases outside the gene matches. The CDR3 is CASSPSVGQGWFWSYEQYF. CDR3 DNA sequence: TGTGCCAGCAGCCCCTCGGTGGGACAGGGGTGGTTTTGGTCCTACGAGCAGTACTTC.

This chain links TRBV30 with TRBJ1-1, with D possibly TRBD1 on 6 matching bases. The V gene's germline CDR1 is GTSNPN and CDR2 SVGIG (reference sequence). V dropped 8 bases and J dropped 0 bases, with 13 bases sitting between them. The CDR3 loop spans 13 amino acids. CDR3 protein: CAGYRALNTEAFF. CDR3 DNA: TGTGCCGGCTACAGGGCTTTGAACACTGAAGCTTTCTTT.

The chain recombines TRBV2 with TRBJ1-6; 7 nucleotides align to TRBD1. The CDR3 extends over 16 amino acids. V trimming: 4 bases; J trimming: 4 bases; junction bases outside the gene matches: 7. Germline V gene lookup returns CDR1 SNHLY and CDR2 FYNNEI. The CDR3 DNA follows: TGTGCCAGCAGTGCGGAAGGGGGCGCGTATAATTCACCCCTCCACTTT. It codes for CASSAEGGAYNSPLHF.

V gene TRBV29-1 combines with J gene TRBJ2-3, with 9 bases that match TRBD2. V lost 7 bases, J lost 4 bases, and 9 bases stayed unmatched. Per germline, CDR1 SQVTM and CDR2 ANQGSEA. The CDR3 totals 14 residues. Here the CDR3 reads CSGCSGGLPDTQYF. As DNA, the CDR3 is TGCAGCGGATGTAGCGGGGGACTCCCAGATACGCAGTATTTT.